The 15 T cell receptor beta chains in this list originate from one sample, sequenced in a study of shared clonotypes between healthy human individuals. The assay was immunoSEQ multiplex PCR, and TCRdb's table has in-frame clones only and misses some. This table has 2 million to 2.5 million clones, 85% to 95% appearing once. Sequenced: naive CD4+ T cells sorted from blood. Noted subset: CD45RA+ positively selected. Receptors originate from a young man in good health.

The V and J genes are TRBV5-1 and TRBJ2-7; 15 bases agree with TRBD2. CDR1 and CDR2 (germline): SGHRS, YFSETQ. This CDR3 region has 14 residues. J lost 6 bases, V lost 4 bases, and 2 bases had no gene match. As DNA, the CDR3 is TGCGCCAGCAGCACGGGACTAGCGGGGGGCGAGCAGTACTTC. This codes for CASSTGLAGGEQYF. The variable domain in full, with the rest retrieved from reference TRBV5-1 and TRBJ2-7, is KAGVTQTPRYLIKTRGQQVTLSCSPISGHRSVSWYQQTPGQGLQFLFEYFSETQRNKGNFPGRFSGRQFSNSRSEMNVSTLELGDSALYLCASSTGLAGGEQYFGPGTRLTVT.

The CDR3 protein is CASSLPGQGPNQPQHF. The CDR3 nucleotides are TGTGCCAGCAGTCTCCCCGGACAGGGGCCGAATCAGCCCCAGCATTTT. This sequence joins TRBV28 and TRBJ1-5; TRBD1 matches at 9 bases. Germline CDR1 is MDHEN and CDR2 is SYDVKM. J lost 4 bases, V lost 5 bases, and 9 bases had no gene match. The length of the CDR3 is 16 residues.

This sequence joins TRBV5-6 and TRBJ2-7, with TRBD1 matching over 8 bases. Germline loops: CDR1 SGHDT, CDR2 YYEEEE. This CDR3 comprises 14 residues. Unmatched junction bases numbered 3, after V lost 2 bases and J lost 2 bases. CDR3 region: CASSFTGGTYEQYF. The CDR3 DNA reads TGTGCCAGCAGCTTTACAGGGGGAACCTACGAGCAGTACTTC.

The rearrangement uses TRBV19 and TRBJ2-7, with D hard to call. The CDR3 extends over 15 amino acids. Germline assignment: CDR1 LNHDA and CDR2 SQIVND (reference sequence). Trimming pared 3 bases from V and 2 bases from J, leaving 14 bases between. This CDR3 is CASSMSEIPTYEQYF. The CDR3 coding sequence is TGTGCCAGTAGTATGTCTGAAATACCCACCTACGAGCAGTACTTC.

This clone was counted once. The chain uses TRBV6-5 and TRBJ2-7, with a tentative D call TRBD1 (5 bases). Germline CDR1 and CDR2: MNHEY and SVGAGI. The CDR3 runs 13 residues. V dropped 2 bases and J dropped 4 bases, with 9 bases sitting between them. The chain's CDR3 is CASSYVRVYEQYF. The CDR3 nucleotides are TGTGCCAGCAGTTACGTCAGGGTGTACGAGCAGTACTTC.

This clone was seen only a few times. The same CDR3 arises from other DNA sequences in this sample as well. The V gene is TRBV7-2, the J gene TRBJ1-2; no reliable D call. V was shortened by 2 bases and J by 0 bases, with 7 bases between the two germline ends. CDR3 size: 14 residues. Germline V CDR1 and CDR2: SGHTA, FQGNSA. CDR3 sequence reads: CASSLRTANYGYTF. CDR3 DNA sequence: TGTGCCAGCAGCTTAAGGACCGCTAACTATGGCTACACCTTC.

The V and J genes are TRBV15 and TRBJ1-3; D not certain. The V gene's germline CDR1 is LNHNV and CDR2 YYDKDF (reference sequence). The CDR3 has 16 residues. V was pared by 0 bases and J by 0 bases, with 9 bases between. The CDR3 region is CATSREVAFSGNTIYF. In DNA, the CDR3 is TGTGCCACCAGCAGAGAGGTAGCGTTCTCTGGAAACACCATATATTTT.

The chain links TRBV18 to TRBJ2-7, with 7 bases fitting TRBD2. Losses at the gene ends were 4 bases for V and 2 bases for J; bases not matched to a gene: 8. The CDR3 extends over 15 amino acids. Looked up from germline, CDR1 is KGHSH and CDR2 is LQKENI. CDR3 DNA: TGTGCCAGCTCACGGGAGGGTCCCGGCCCCTACGAGCAGTACTTC. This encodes CASSREGPGPYEQYF.

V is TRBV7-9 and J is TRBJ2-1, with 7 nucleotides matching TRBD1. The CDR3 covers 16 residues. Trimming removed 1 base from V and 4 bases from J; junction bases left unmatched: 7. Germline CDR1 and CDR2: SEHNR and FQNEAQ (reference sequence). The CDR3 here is CASSLDPRGQYNEQFF. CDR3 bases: TGTGCCAGCAGCTTAGACCCTCGGGGACAGTACAATGAGCAGTTCTTC.

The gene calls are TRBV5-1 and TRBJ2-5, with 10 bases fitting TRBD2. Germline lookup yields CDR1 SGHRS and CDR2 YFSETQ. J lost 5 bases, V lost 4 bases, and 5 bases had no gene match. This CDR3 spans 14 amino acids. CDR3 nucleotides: TGCGCCAGCAGCAATAGCGGGGGGACGGAGACCCAGTACTTC. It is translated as CASSNSGGTETQYF.

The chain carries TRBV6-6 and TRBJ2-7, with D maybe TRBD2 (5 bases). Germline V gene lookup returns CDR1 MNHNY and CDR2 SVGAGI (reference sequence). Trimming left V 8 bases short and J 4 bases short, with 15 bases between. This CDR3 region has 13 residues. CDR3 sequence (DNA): TGTGCCAGCCAGACCGGACTGTGGTACGAGCAGTACTTC. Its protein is CASQTGLWYEQYF.

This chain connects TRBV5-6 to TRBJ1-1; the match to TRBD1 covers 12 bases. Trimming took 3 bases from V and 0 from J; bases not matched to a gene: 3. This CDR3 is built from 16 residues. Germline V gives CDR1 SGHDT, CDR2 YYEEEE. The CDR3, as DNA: TGTGCCAGCAGCTCCGGGACAGGGGGCCTGAACACTGAAGCTTTCTTT. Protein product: CASSSGTGGLNTEAFF.

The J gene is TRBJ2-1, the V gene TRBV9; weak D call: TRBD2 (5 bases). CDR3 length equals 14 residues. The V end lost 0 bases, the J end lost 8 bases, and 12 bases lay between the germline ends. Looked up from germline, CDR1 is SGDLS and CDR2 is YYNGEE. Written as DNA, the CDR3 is TGTGCCAGCAGCGTAGGTCCGCTAGCCTATGAGCAGTTCTTC. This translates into CASSVGPLAYEQFF.

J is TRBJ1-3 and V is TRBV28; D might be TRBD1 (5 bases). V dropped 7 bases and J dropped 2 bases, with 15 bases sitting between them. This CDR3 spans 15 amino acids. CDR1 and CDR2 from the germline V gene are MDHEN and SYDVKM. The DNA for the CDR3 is TGTGCCAGCATCTCCTCGGGACTCCCTGGAAACACCATATATTTT. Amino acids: CASISSGLPGNTIYF.

Written as DNA, the CDR3 is TGTGCCAGCATATCGGGACAGCCGTCCTACGAGCAGTACTTC. Translated, it gives CASISGQPSYEQYF. The V call is TRBV28, the J call TRBJ2-7, with 7 bases identical to TRBD1. Germline values: CDR1 MDHEN, CDR2 SYDVKM. Trimming took 7 bases from V and 1 from J; bases not matched to a gene: 7. This CDR3 contains 14 residues.